A selection of T cell receptor beta chains follows, all from one sample in a study of blood T cell repertoires in COVID-19. Using immunoSEQ multiplex PCR, the repertoire was profiled, and TCRdb retains in-frame clones only, with some absent. The table records 150,000 to 200,000 clones, under 80% of them present only once. What was sequenced was PBMCs or T cells enriched from blood (not recorded which). The source is a woman in her 50s with acute COVID-19. Each CDR3 is given with its conserved first and last residue. Fields, in order: J gene, V gene, clone size, D gene, CDR3 DNA, CDR3 protein. A D gene is named only where the DNA matches it firmly. Clone size, where shown, is once, few, many, or a class for clones that have expanded.

>TRBJ1-5|TRBV5-5|-|-
TGTGCCAGCAGCTTGCAGGATTGGAGCAATCAGCCCCAGCATTTT
CASSLQDWSNQPQHF
>TRBJ2-5|TRBV5-1|-|-
TGCGCCAGCAGCTTGGGGACAGTAGGACAAGAGACCCAGTACTTC
CASSLGTVGQETQYF
>TRBJ1-6|TRBV6-4|once|-
TGTGCCAGCAGTAGGGACTCCACGAATTCACCCCTCCACTTT
CASSRDSTNSPLHF
>TRBJ1-1|TRBV10-3|-|-
TGTGCCATCAGTGCAGGAGGGAGCATGAACACTGAAGCTTTCTTT
CAISAGGSMNTEAFF
>TRBJ1-3|TRBV3-1/TRBV3-2|few|-
TGTGCCAGCAGACACGGGGGAGGAAACACCATATATTTT
CASRHGGGNTIYF
>TRBJ1-2|TRBV6-4|-|TRBD1
TGTGCCAGCAGCGAGACAGGGAATGGCTACACCTTC
CASSETGNGYTF
>TRBJ2-1|TRBV27|-|TRBD2
TGTGCCAGCAGTTTACCCGTGCGGGGGGGGCTCAATGAGCAGTTCTTC
CASSLPVRGGLNEQFF
>TRBJ1-4|TRBV30|many|-
TGTGCCTGGAGGATCCAAAACGAGGGCGAAAAACTGTTTTTT
CAWRIQNEGEKLFF
>TRBJ2-5|TRBV4-2|-|-
TGTGCCAGCAGCCAACAAAGGGGGGGCCAAGAGACCCAGTACTTC
CASSQQRGGQETQYF
>TRBJ1-2|TRBV28|-|TRBD1
TGTGCCAGCAGTTTACCACTCGGGACAGGGGGCAACTATGGCTACACCTTC
CASSLPLGTGGNYGYTF